Each of the 32 T cell receptor beta chains below was sequenced from the same sample in a study of blood T cell repertoires in COVID-19. This table comes from immunoSEQ multiplex PCR, and its TCRdb copy is limited to in-frame clones, with some not included. Among some 80,000 clones, roughly 90% were seen once, and the ten largest hold around 0.8%. The sequencing sample was made of peripheral blood. The receptors shown here come from a woman over 75 with acute or convalescent COVID-19.

The chain joins TRBV5-5 to TRBJ1-6; TRBD1 is a possible D gene (5 bases). The CDR3 extends over 14 amino acids. The V gene's germline CDR1 is SGHKS and CDR2 YYEKEE (reference sequence). V was pared by 0 bases and J by 7 bases, with 8 bases between. The chain's CDR3 is CASSLGRGNSPLHF. In nucleotides, the CDR3 is TGTGCCAGCAGCTTGGGGCGGGGGAATTCACCCCTCCACTTT.

The rearrangement joins TRBV5-1 to TRBJ2-5, with a tentative D call TRBD2 (6 bases). The CDR3 length is 17 residues. Per germline, CDR1 SGHRS and CDR2 YFSETQ. Trimming shortened V by 0 bases and J by 1 base, and 16 bases separated the two germline ends. CDR3 loop: CASSLGGGRFTQETQYF. The CDR3, as DNA: TGCGCCAGCAGCTTGGGCGGAGGGCGGTTTACCCAAGAGACCCAGTACTTC.

The chain uses TRBV29-1 and TRBJ1-1; tentative D call: TRBD1 (5 bases). Trimming removed 4 bases at V and 4 bases at J, with 10 bases between. This CDR3 has 12 residues. Germline V lookup: CDR1 SQVTM, CDR2 ANQGSEA. CDR3 DNA sequence: TGCAGCGTTGCCGACAGAAGCACTGAAGCTTTCTTT. Translating gives CSVADRSTEAFF. Together with reference TRBV29-1 and TRBJ1-1, the CDR3 gives the full variable domain: SAVISQKPSRDICQRGTSLTIQCQVDSQVTMMFWYRQQPGQSLTLIATANQGSEATYESGFVIDKFPISRPNLTFSTLTVSNMSPEDSSIYLCSVADRSTEAFFGQGTRLTVV.

The chain uses TRBV3-1 (or the pseudogene TRBV3-2) and TRBJ2-2, with D possibly matching TRBD2 (6 bases). The CDR3 sequence is 14 residues long. Germline V gene data show CDR1 as LGHDT and CDR2 as YNNKEL (reference sequence). V was clipped by 4 bases and J by 5 bases, with 11 bases between them. The CDR3 DNA reads TGTGCCAGCAGCCGAGCGGGTCGGACCGGGGAGCTGTTTTTT. It translates to CASSRAGRTGELFF.

The chain couples TRBV15 to TRBJ2-7, with D uncertain. CDR1 is LNHNV and CDR2 is YYDKDF in the germline V gene (reference sequence). V gave up 0 bases and J gave up 6 bases, with 3 bases separating them. There are 11 residues in the CDR3. CDR3 amino acids: CATSRDLEQYF. For the CDR3, the DNA is TGTGCCACCAGCAGAGATCTCGAGCAGTACTTC.

V usage is TRBV5-1 and J usage is TRBJ2-6; 8 nucleotides line up with TRBD2. CDR3 size: 18 residues. V shed 4 bases, J shed 2 bases, and the junction held 11 bases outside the gene matches. Germline V lookup: CDR1 SGHRS, CDR2 YFSETQ. The CDR3 protein is CASSPRGGAEAGANVLTF. In nucleotides, the CDR3 is TGCGCCAGCAGCCCCCGGGGGGGCGCGGAAGCTGGGGCCAACGTCCTGACTTTC.

The chain is built from TRBV7-7 and TRBJ2-1; TRBD2 matches at 10 bases. Germline V gene sequence: CDR1 SSHAT, CDR2 FNYEAQ (reference sequence). J was trimmed by 6 bases and V by 5 bases; bases with no gene match: 7. The CDR3 has 15 residues. This CDR3 reads CASSVGTSEGNEQFF. The CDR3 DNA reads as TGTGCCAGCAGCGTAGGGACTAGCGAAGGCAATGAGCAGTTCTTC.

The V call is TRBV7-2, the J call TRBJ1-6; TRBD1 aligns across 7 bases. The CDR3 length is 15 residues. With 1 base clipped from V and 9 bases from J, the junction kept 6 bases outside the gene matches. The germline CDR1 and CDR2 sequences are SGHTA and FQGNSA. The CDR3, as DNA: TGTGCCAGCAGCTTAGAGGGCAGGGGGAGTTCACCCCTCCACTTT. Translated: CASSLEGRGSSPLHF.

The J gene is TRBJ1-5, the V gene TRBV19, with a possible D match to TRBD1 (6 bases). The length of the CDR3 is 15 residues. V was cut by 4 bases and J by 2 bases, with 12 bases left in between. In germline, CDR1 is LNHDA, CDR2 SQIVND (reference sequence). CDR3: CASSTGTFGNQPQHF. CDR3 sequence (DNA): TGTGCCAGTAGTACCGGGACATTTGGCAATCAGCCCCAGCATTTT.

The genes are TRBV2 and TRBJ2-7; TRBD2 is a possible D gene (6 bases). CDR1 is SNHLY, CDR2 FYNNEI, per germline. Trimming cost V 2 bases and J 2 bases, with 13 bases left between them. CDR3 length: 15 residues. CDR3 amino acids: CASSEQVEGPYEQYF. CDR3 sequence (DNA): TGTGCCAGCAGTGAACAGGTGGAGGGCCCCTACGAGCAGTACTTC.

The chain recombines TRBV5-1 with TRBJ2-7, with TRBD1 matching 7 bases. CDR1 SGHRS and CDR2 YFSETQ come from the germline V gene. V shed 0 bases, J shed 3 bases, and the junction held 6 bases outside the gene matches. The CDR3 length is 15 residues. CDR3 loop: CASSLAPRQGYEQYF. CDR3 nucleotides: TGCGCCAGCAGCTTGGCACCAAGACAGGGCTACGAGCAGTACTTC.

This chain joins TRBV5-1 and TRBJ2-7; 9 positions match TRBD2. Losses at the gene ends were 3 bases for V and 2 bases for J; bases not matched to a gene: 6. This CDR3 contains 15 residues. Germline CDR1 SGHRS, CDR2 YFSETQ. This chain's CDR3 is CASSSEAGGAYEQYF. DNA for the CDR3: TGCGCCAGCAGCTCGGAAGCGGGGGGCGCCTACGAGCAGTACTTC.

The chain carries TRBV5-1 and TRBJ1-6, with D hard to call. Trimming removed 0 bases at V and 7 bases at J, with 14 bases between. CDR1 is SGHRS and CDR2 is YFSETQ in the germline V gene. This CDR3 spans 16 amino acids. The CDR3 reads CASSLEWGSGNSPLHF. CDR3 DNA sequence: TGCGCCAGCAGCTTGGAGTGGGGTTCGGGGAATTCACCCCTCCACTTT.

The chain links TRBV27 to TRBJ2-3, with 7 bases matching TRBD2. CDR1 and CDR2 from the germline V gene are MNHEY and SMNVEV (reference sequence). This CDR3 contains 14 residues. V lost 2 bases and J lost 2; bases outside the gene matches: 1. In DNA form, the CDR3 reads TGTGCCAGCAGTTTAGCGGGAGTCACAGATACGCAGTATTTT. It specifies CASSLAGVTDTQYF.

This rearrangement joins TRBV9 to TRBJ1-1; 8 bases agree with TRBD1. CDR1 is SGDLS and CDR2 is YYNGEE in the germline V gene. The V and J ends lost 3 bases and 1 base, in that order; junction bases with no gene match: 8. The CDR3 loop spans 16 amino acids. The CDR3 DNA follows: TGTGCCAGCAGCGCATCTAGACAGGGGACGAACACTGAAGCTTTCTTT. This codes for CASSASRQGTNTEAFF. Full variable domain (missing parts from reference TRBV9 and TRBJ1-1): DSGVTQTPKHLITATGQRVTLRCSPRSGDLSVYWYQQSLDQGLQFLIQYYNGEERAKGNILERFSAQQFPDLHSELNLSSLELGDSALYFCASSASRQGTNTEAFFGQGTRLTVV.

The CDR3 DNA follows: TGTGCCAGCAGCTTCGGACAGTTCTCCTACGAGCAGTACTTC. Its translation is CASSFGQFSYEQYF. The rearrangement joins TRBV7-9 to TRBJ2-7, with D tentatively TRBD1 (6 bases). The CDR3 covers 14 residues. Germline V gives CDR1 SEHNR, CDR2 FQNEAQ (reference sequence). The V gene lost 3 bases and the J gene lost 0 bases, with 9 bases spanning the gap.

V usage is TRBV15 and J usage is TRBJ2-3, with 12 bases fitting TRBD2. Germline values: CDR1 LNHNV, CDR2 YYDKDF (reference sequence). The CDR3 length is 17 residues. Trimming at V came to 1 base and at J to 4 bases, leaving 6 bases not matched to a gene. The CDR3: CATSRGRLAGVADTQYF. In nucleotides, the CDR3 is TGTGCCACCAGCAGAGGCCGACTAGCGGGAGTAGCAGATACGCAGTATTTT.

This sequence joins TRBV19 and TRBJ1-2; 12 bases are shared with TRBD1. From germline, CDR1 is LNHDA and CDR2 SQIVND (reference sequence). Germline trimming cut 3 bases from V and 2 bases from J; bases unmatched to any gene: 16. The CDR3 is made up of 20 amino acids. CDR3 DNA: TGTGCCAGTAGTATTCGAATCGAGGCGGGACAGGGGGCTCTAAACTATGGCTACACCTTC. Translated, it gives CASSIRIEAGQGALNYGYTF. The full variable domain, rest sourced from reference TRBV19 and TRBJ1-2, is DGGITQSPKYLFRKEGQNVTLSCEQNLNHDAMYWYRQDPGQGLRLIYYSQIVNDFQKGDIAEGYSVSREKKESFPLTVTSAQKNPTAFYLCASSIRIEAGQGALNYGYTFGSGTRLTVV.

J is TRBJ2-7 and V is TRBV28; the D gene is possibly TRBD1 (5 bases). Germline lookup yields CDR1 MDHEN and CDR2 SYDVKM. Trimming left V 2 bases short and J 6 bases short, with 14 bases between. The CDR3 is 14 amino acids. CDR3 protein: CASSLVAGPGEQYF. CDR3 DNA sequence: TGTGCCAGCAGTTTAGTCGCAGGGCCTGGCGAGCAGTACTTC.

The chain has TRBV18 and TRBJ1-2; D ambiguous. The germline gives CDR1 KGHSH, CDR2 LQKENI. This CDR3 spans 12 amino acids. V shed 4 bases and J shed 10 bases, with 13 bases lying between them. This CDR3 is CASSLEENAYTF. The CDR3 DNA sequence: TGTGCCAGCTCACTCGAGGAGAACGCCTACACCTTC.

The chain has TRBV25-1 and TRBJ1-5; D is unclear. Germline assignment: CDR1 MGHDK and CDR2 SYGVNS. The V gene lost 7 bases and the J gene lost 4 bases, with 14 bases spanning the gap. The length of the CDR3 is 14 residues. The CDR3 coding sequence is TGTGCCAGCATAGTACGCCCGGGGAATCAGCCCCAGCATTTT. Translated, it gives CASIVRPGNQPQHF.

The chain carries TRBV7-2 and TRBJ1-4; 10 bases line up with TRBD1. This CDR3 spans 18 amino acids. Germline CDR1 reads SGHTA; CDR2 reads FQGNSA. Trimming removed 1 base from V and 5 bases from J; junction bases left unmatched: 10. This CDR3 is CASSLGRDRGLTNEKLFF. For the CDR3, the DNA is TGTGCCAGCAGCTTAGGCAGGGACAGGGGCCTCACCAATGAAAAACTGTTTTTT.

The chain carries TRBV4-3 and TRBJ2-6, with 7 bases fitting TRBD1. Germline V CDR1 and CDR2: LGHNA, YSLEER. Trimming removed 0 bases from V and 3 bases from J; junction bases left unmatched: 5. This CDR3 is 17 amino acids long. The CDR3 DNA follows: TGCGCCAGCAGCCAAGAAGGGGGCAGTTTTGGGGCCAACGTCCTGACTTTC. Translation: CASSQEGGSFGANVLTF.

The chain carries TRBV5-1 and TRBJ2-3, with 11 bases fitting TRBD1. Germline V gene data show CDR1 as SGHRS and CDR2 as YFSETQ. This CDR3 has 16 amino acids. V shed 0 bases and J 3 bases; nucleotides not matched to a gene: 3. CDR3 loop: CASSLGGTGGTDTQYF. CDR3 in DNA: TGCGCCAGCAGCTTGGGTGGGACAGGGGGAACAGATACGCAGTATTTT.

The CDR3: CASSHRTPTYEQYF. The CDR3 DNA sequence: TGTGCCAGCAGCCACAGGACACCGACCTACGAGCAGTACTTC. The J gene is TRBJ2-7, the V gene TRBV3-1 (or the pseudogene TRBV3-2), with D possibly matching TRBD1 (5 bases). The germline V gene encodes CDR1 LGHDT and CDR2 YNNKEL (reference sequence). The CDR3 consists of 14 residues. V dropped 3 bases and J dropped 2 bases, with 11 bases sitting between them.

The rearrangement links TRBV7-2 to TRBJ2-3; 10 bases are a match to TRBD2. The V segment lost 2 bases and the J segment 5 bases; nucleotides outside the gene matches: 4. The CDR3 consists of 15 residues. CDR1 is SGHTA and CDR2 is FQGNSA in the germline V gene. The CDR3 sequence is CASSLTSGTVDTQYF. As DNA, the CDR3 is TGTGCCAGCAGCTTAACTAGCGGGACGGTAGATACGCAGTATTTT.

The V gene is TRBV3-1 (or the pseudogene TRBV3-2), the J gene TRBJ1-4; D is unresolved. Trimming took 1 base from V and 6 from J, leaving 15 bases between them. The CDR3 runs to 16 residues. Germline-derived CDR1 and CDR2 are LGHDT and YNNKEL (reference sequence). In nucleotides, the CDR3 is TGTGCCAGCAGCCAAGTTCAGTACAGCCCTTATGAAAAACTGTTTTTT. Its translation is CASSQVQYSPYEKLFF.

The rearrangement joins TRBV6-2 or TRBV6-3 to TRBJ2-1; the D gene is possibly TRBD1 (5 bases). Germline values: CDR1 MNHEY, CDR2 SVGEGT. Trimming took 5 bases from V and 0 from J, leaving 5 bases between them. This CDR3 comprises 13 residues. This CDR3 is CASSDSSYNEQFF. CDR3 DNA: TGTGCCAGCAGTGACAGCTCCTACAATGAGCAGTTCTTC.

This chain links TRBV7-2 with TRBJ2-1; 8 nucleotides agree with TRBD2. V lost 3 bases to trimming and J lost 9 bases; unmatched junction nucleotides: 13. The CDR3 totals 16 residues. Per the germline V gene, CDR1 is SGHTA and CDR2 is FQGNSA. The CDR3, as DNA: TGTGCCAGCAGCTTGAGCGGGGGTAGGGGTTACGGTGAGCAGTTCTTC. Its translation is CASSLSGGRGYGEQFF. Using reference TRBV7-2 and TRBJ2-1 for the parts outside the CDR3, the full variable domain is GAGVSQSPSNKVTEKGKDVELRCDPISGHTALYWYRQSLGQGLEFLIYFQGNSAPDKSGLPSDRFSAERTGGSVSTLTIQRTQQEDSAVYLCASSLSGGRGYGEQFFGPGTRLTVL.

The chain recombines TRBV6-5 with TRBJ2-4; tentatively, D is TRBD2 (5 bases). Germline CDR1 is MNHEY and CDR2 is SVGAGI. Deletions cut 5 bases from V and 6 bases from J, with 14 bases between. There are 14 residues in the CDR3. In nucleotides, the CDR3 is TGTGCCAGCAGTCAACCGGCCCGGGGAAACATTCAGTACTTC. Translating gives CASSQPARGNIQYF.

The chain carries TRBV6-2 or TRBV6-3 and TRBJ2-3; TRBD1 matches at 9 bases. CDR1 and CDR2 (germline): MNHEY, SVGEGT. This CDR3 region has 15 residues. V lost 5 bases and J lost 5; bases outside the gene matches: 8. The CDR3 region has the DNA TGTGCCAGCAGTCCACAGGGGGCGCAGAGAGATACGCAGTATTTT. Its translation: CASSPQGAQRDTQYF.

This clone was seen just once. The rearrangement links TRBV28 to TRBJ2-1, with D possibly being TRBD2 (5 bases). With 6 bases removed from V and 1 base from J, the gap between germline ends came to 16 bases. Germline V gives CDR1 MDHEN, CDR2 SYDVKM. The CDR3 contains 16 residues. The CDR3 bases are TGTGCCAGCAGATCGTTAAGCGGCCGGTCCTACAATGAGCAGTTCTTC. As protein: CASRSLSGRSYNEQFF.